This TCR beta chain was captured in a study of cytomegalovirus exposure and HLA in healthy donors. Points from the study as a whole: Most subjects had HLA-A and HLA-B alleles reportedly predicted accurately by TCR beta sequences. Later analysis associated a missense DCLRE1C variant with TCR beta V- and J-gene trimming.

The PCR made use of 60 Vbeta and 13 Jbeta primers. Produced via immunoSEQ multiplex PCR; TCRdb's table is partial and in-frame only. The table shows fewer than 200,000 clones, with 70% to 85% occurring only once. Note on this clone: The target antigen is unknown.

V lost 1 base and J 6 bases, leaving 7 bases between the germline ends. Germline V gene lookup returns CDR1 LNHDA and CDR2 SQIVND (reference sequence). There are 13 residues in the CDR3. It was healthy bone marrow donors who served as donors. The sequenced sample consisted of PBMCs. The chain uses TRBV19 and TRBJ2-1; D unresolved. This TCR derives from a human donor in good health. The CDR3 sequence: CASSIGVSNEQFF. The DNA for the CDR3 is TGTGCCAGTAGTATAGGAGTATCCAATGAGCAGTTCTTC.